The 21 T cell receptor beta chains reported below all come from one sample, sequenced in a study of early T cells in non-severe SARS-CoV-2 infection. One entry per CDR3 protein results from TCRdb running MiXCR on the 5' RACE reads. The sample holds roughly 40,000 distinct CDR3 sequences, 5.5% to 7.5% seen once. The sample taken for sequencing was whole blood. The source of these receptors is an adult who was a healthcare worker with PCR-confirmed SARS-CoV-2 infection or an uninfected control (not recorded which).

This clonotype was seen at least ten times. The V and J genes are TRBV28 and TRBJ1-6; D unclear. Trimming removed 6 bases from V and 5 bases from J, with 14 bases in between. Germline V gives CDR1 MDHEN, CDR2 SYDVKM. The CDR3 covers 15 residues. CDR3 sequence: CASRRTDLHNSPLHF. CDR3 nucleotide sequence: TGTGCCAGCAGGAGGACGGACTTACATAATTCACCCCTCCACTTT.

The chain links TRBV7-9 to TRBJ2-1; TRBD2 matches at 14 bases. This CDR3 has 16 amino acids. V shed 0 bases, J shed 8 bases, and the junction held 3 bases outside the gene matches. Looked up from germline, CDR1 is SEHNR and CDR2 is FQNEAQ (reference sequence). Here the CDR3 DNA reads TGTGCCAGCAGCTTAGCGTGGACTAGCGGGAGGCATGAGCAGTTCTTC. Translation gives CASSLAWTSGRHEQFF.

The chain employs TRBV11-2 and TRBJ2-7; 8 nucleotides agree with TRBD2. Per germline, CDR1 SGHAT and CDR2 FQNNGV. This CDR3 region has 16 residues. J gave up 1 base and V 5 bases, and 10 bases lay outside the gene matches. In DNA, the CDR3 is TGTGCCAGCAGCCGGGGGGGAGCGGGGCGGTCCTACGAGCAGTACTTC. Amino acids: CASSRGGAGRSYEQYF.

This clonotype was counted ten times or more. The chain carries TRBV6-2 or TRBV6-3 and TRBJ1-2; D gene unclear. Trimming removed 0 bases from V and 1 base from J, with 12 bases in between. CDR1 is MNHEY, CDR2 SVGEGT, per germline. The CDR3 loop spans 16 amino acids. DNA of the CDR3: TGTGCCAGCAGTTACTCGACGGTCAGCCGTAACTATGGCTACACCTTC. Translating it yields CASSYSTVSRNYGYTF.

The chain recombines TRBV4-1 with TRBJ1-6; D gene uncertain. The germline V gene has CDR1 MGHRA and CDR2 YSYEKL. Trimming shortened V by 3 bases and J by 10 bases, and 7 bases separated the two germline ends. The CDR3 is 12 amino acids. The CDR3 here is CASSQGRSPLHF. CDR3 nucleotides: TGCGCCAGCAGCCAGGGGAGATCACCCCTCCACTTT.

This chain uses TRBV24-1 with TRBJ2-3; 11 nucleotides line up with TRBD2. This CDR3 region has 15 residues. Trimming took 5 bases from V and 5 from J; bases not matched to a gene: 5. CDR1 and CDR2 (germline): KGHDR, SFDVKD. CDR3 in DNA: TGTGCCACCAGTGGAACTAGCGGGAGTGGAGATACGCAGTATTTT. This codes for CATSGTSGSGDTQYF.

The chain employs TRBV10-3 and TRBJ2-1; 8 bases fit TRBD2. The germline CDR1 and CDR2 sequences are ENHRY and SYGVKD. The CDR3 sequence is 15 residues long. The junction had 5 bases not matched to a gene; V was cut back by 2 bases and J by 5 bases. CDR3 DNA sequence: TGTGCCATCAGTGAGATAGCGGGGTCTAACAATGAGCAGTTCTTC. Protein product: CAISEIAGSNNEQFF.

The chain couples TRBV7-2 to TRBJ2-1; 8 bases map to TRBD2. The length of the CDR3 is 15 residues. The junction had 6 bases not matched to a gene; V was cut back by 3 bases and J by 5 bases. CDR1 and CDR2 from the germline V gene are SGHTA and FQGNSA. The CDR3 DNA reads TGTGCCAGCAGCTTCGGCGGGAGGATAAACAATGAGCAGTTCTTC. Its protein is CASSFGGRINNEQFF.

This clonotype was seen ten or more times. V gene TRBV6-1 combines with J gene TRBJ1-3; D may be TRBD1 (5 bases). Germline V gives CDR1 MNHNS, CDR2 SASEGT. V was shortened by 5 bases and J by 0 bases, with 8 bases between the two germline ends. The CDR3 is 14 residues long. For the CDR3, the DNA is TGTGCCAGCAGTCACGACAGCTCTGGAAACACCATATATTTT. Translating it yields CASSHDSSGNTIYF.

This clonotype was detected a few times. CDR3 amino acids: CASSLEGIRGTGELFF. The CDR3 coding sequence is TGTGCCAGCAGTTTAGAAGGGATTAGGGGCACCGGGGAGCTGTTTTTT. This chain uses TRBV27 with TRBJ2-2; possibly TRBD1 for D (5 bases). The CDR3 totals 16 residues. V was pared by 2 bases and J by 4 bases, with 14 bases between. Germline-derived CDR1 and CDR2 are MNHEY and SMNVEV (reference sequence).

This clonotype was counted ten times or more. The V gene is TRBV20-1, the J gene TRBJ1-5; perhaps TRBD1 as D (6 bases). The CDR3 has 13 amino acids. Germline CDR1 and CDR2: DFQATT and SNEGSKA (reference sequence). The V end was cut by 4 bases, the J end by 2 bases, with 9 bases between. The DNA of the CDR3 is TGCAGTGCTATTGGGGGCGGCAATCAGCCCCAGCATTTT. Protein product: CSAIGGGNQPQHF.

This clonotype was counted ten times or more. The CDR3 is CASSLASTDTQYF. The DNA for the CDR3 is TGTGCCAGCAGCTTAGCCAGCACAGATACGCAGTATTTT. The chain links TRBV7-2 to TRBJ2-3, with D unresolved. This CDR3 contains 13 residues. The V end was cut by 0 bases, the J end by 0 bases, with 1 base between. Germline CDR1 SGHTA, CDR2 FQGNSA.

The sample holds many counts of this clonotype. The chain recombines TRBV3-1 with TRBJ2-1; D might be TRBD1 (5 bases). The CDR3 length is 13 residues. Germline CDR1 and CDR2: LGHDT and YNNKEL (reference sequence). Trimming stripped 4 bases from V and 6 bases from J, with 10 bases between. The CDR3 region is CASSLGGANEQFF. CDR3 DNA: TGTGCCAGCAGCCTTGGTGGGGCCAATGAGCAGTTCTTC.

The chain recombines TRBV2 with TRBJ2-5, with D perhaps TRBD1 or TRBD2 (5 bases each). This CDR3 is built from 15 residues. Trimming removed 3 bases from V and 5 bases from J, with 16 bases in between. Germline V gene lookup returns CDR1 SNHLY and CDR2 FYNNEI. The CDR3 nucleotides are TGTGCCAGCAGTGAGTCCCCCAGGGACGGCGAGACCCAGTACTTC. Its translation is CASSESPRDGETQYF. The entire variable domain, with the rest obtained from reference TRBV2 and TRBJ2-5, is as follows: EPEVTQTPSHQVTQMGQEVILRCVPISNHLYFYWYRQILGQKVEFLVSFYNNEISEKSEIFDDQFSVERPDGSNFTLKIRSTKLEDSAMYFCASSESPRDGETQYFGPGTRLLVL.

This clonotype was detected many times. The chain has TRBV2 and TRBJ2-7; weak D call: TRBD1 (6 bases). Germline CDR1 is SNHLY and CDR2 is FYNNEI. V was shortened by 6 bases and J by 3 bases, with 9 bases between the two germline ends. The CDR3 has 12 amino acids. DNA for the CDR3: TGTGCCAGCAGCCCACAGGGCTACGAGCAGTACTTC. Translation gives CASSPQGYEQYF. The full variable domain, its missing parts supplied by reference TRBV2 and TRBJ2-7, is EPEVTQTPSHQVTQMGQEVILRCVPISNHLYFYWYRQILGQKVEFLVSFYNNEISEKSEIFDDQFSVERPDGSNFTLKIRSTKLEDSAMYFCASSPQGYEQYFGPGTRLTVT.

This clonotype was seen repeatedly, ten times or more. This chain links TRBV9 with TRBJ1-3; tentatively, D is TRBD1 (6 bases). This CDR3 has 14 residues. CDR1 is SGDLS and CDR2 is YYNGEE in the germline V gene. Trimming removed 3 bases at V and 0 bases at J, with 7 bases between. CDR3 region: CASSGGLSGNTIYF. In DNA form, the CDR3 reads TGTGCCAGCAGCGGGGGGCTCTCTGGAAACACCATATATTTT.

This clonotype was counted ten times or more. V usage is TRBV9 and J usage is TRBJ2-1, with a weak D call TRBD1 (5 bases). The germline V gene has CDR1 SGDLS and CDR2 YYNGEE. The CDR3 loop spans 15 amino acids. Trimming removed 0 bases at V and 3 bases at J, with 10 bases between. Here the CDR3 DNA reads TGTGCCAGCAGCGTAGCAGGGCCCAGCTACAATGAGCAGTTCTTC. Amino acid sequence: CASSVAGPSYNEQFF.

The CDR3 region has the DNA TGTGCCAGCAGCGCCATCCGACTAGCGGGAGGGGAAGAGACCCAGTACTTC. It codes for CASSAIRLAGGEETQYF. This sequence joins TRBV6-6 and TRBJ2-5; TRBD2 aligns across 14 bases. Germline-derived CDR1 and CDR2 are MNHNY and SVGAGI (reference sequence). J gave up 3 bases and V 6 bases, and 9 bases lay outside the gene matches. The CDR3 runs to 17 residues.

The chain recombines TRBV29-1 with TRBJ2-7; no clear D gene. This CDR3 is built from 14 residues. V was cut by 4 bases and J by 5 bases, with 18 bases left in between. Germline V lookup: CDR1 SQVTM, CDR2 ANQGSEA. DNA of the CDR3: TGCAGCGTTGCACCAAGACTTAGCCTTAACGAGCAGTACTTC. It codes for CSVAPRLSLNEQYF.

This CDR3 reads CASSYREPFSLSYGYTF. Written as DNA, the CDR3 is TGTGCCAGCAGTTACCGCGAGCCCTTCTCCCTTTCCTATGGCTACACCTTC. The V gene is TRBV28, the J gene TRBJ1-2; D is uncertain. CDR1 and CDR2 from the germline V gene are MDHEN and SYDVKM. The CDR3 spans 17 residues. V was pared by 4 bases and J by 4 bases, with 22 bases between.

This clonotype was detected a few times. The chain has TRBV20-1 and TRBJ2-7; tentative D call: TRBD1 (6 bases). The germline V and J ends were trimmed by 1 base and 6 bases, with 13 bases remaining between them. The CDR3 has 13 residues. The germline CDR1 and CDR2 sequences are DFQATT and SNEGSKA (reference sequence). The chain's CDR3 is CSARAGQISEQYF. CDR3 bases: TGCAGTGCTAGAGCGGGACAAATCTCCGAGCAGTACTTC.